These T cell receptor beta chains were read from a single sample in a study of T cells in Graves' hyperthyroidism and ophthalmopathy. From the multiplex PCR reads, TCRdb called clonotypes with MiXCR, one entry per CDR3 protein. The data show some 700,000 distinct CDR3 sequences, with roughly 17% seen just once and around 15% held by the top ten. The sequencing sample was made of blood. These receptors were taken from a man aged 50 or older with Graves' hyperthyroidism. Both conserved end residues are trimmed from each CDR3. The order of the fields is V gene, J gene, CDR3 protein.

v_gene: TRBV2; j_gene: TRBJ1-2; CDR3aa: ARVGSSYGYT
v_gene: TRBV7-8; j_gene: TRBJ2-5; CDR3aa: ASSSPGRSLQETQY
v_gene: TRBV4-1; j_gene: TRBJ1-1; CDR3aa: ASSQDLVLNTEAF
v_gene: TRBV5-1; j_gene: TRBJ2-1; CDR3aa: ASSLEGLAGYNEQF
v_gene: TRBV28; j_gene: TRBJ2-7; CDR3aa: ASSLWTGRGSYEQY
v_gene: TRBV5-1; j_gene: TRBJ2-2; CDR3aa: ASSLPGTTNTGELF
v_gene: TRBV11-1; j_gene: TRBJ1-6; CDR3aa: ASSLSGGVGYNSPLH
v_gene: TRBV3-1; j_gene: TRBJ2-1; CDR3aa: ASSQDELAGRSYNEQF
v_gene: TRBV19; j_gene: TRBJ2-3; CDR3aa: ASSTAKDTQY
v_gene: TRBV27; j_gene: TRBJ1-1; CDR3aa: ASRSFIRGTGVTEAF
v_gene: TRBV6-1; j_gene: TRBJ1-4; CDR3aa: ASCLFQGEKLF
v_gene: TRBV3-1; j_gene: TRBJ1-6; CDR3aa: ASSQNRASSLH
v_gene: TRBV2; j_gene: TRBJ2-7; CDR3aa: ASSEGGRALSYEQY
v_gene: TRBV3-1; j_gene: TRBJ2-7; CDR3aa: ASSLRDRGLREQY
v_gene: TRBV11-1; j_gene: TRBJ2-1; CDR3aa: ASSLTGLSDEQF
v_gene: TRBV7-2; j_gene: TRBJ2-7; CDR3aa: ASSLEGSPYEQY
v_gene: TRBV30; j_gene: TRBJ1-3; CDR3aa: AWSVRGHSGNTIY
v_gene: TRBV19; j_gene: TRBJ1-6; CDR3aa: ASRQQGGNSPLH
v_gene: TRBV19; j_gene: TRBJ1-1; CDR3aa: ASKPGQMNTEAF
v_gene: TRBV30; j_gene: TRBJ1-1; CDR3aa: AWRRQGRAEAF
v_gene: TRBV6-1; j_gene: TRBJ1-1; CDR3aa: ASRGTSHTEAF
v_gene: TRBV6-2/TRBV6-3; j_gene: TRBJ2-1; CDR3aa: ASSYPHSSYNEQF
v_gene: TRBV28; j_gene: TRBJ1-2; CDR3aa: ASGFSGIGYGYT
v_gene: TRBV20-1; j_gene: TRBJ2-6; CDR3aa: SARVGTSGANVLT
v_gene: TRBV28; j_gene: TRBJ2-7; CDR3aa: ASSPRGTGRYEQY
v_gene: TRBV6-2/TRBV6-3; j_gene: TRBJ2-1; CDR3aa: ASSSGSGSIWNEQF
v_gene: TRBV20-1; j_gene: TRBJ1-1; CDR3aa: SARVRDRGTEAF
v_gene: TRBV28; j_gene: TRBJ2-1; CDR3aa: ASSFLQEQF
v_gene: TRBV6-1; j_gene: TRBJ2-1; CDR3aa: ASSGWTSGSDEQF
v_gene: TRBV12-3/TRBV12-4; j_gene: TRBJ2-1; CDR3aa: ASSLLAGRNNEQF
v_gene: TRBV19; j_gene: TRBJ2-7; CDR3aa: ASSTGQGSKQY
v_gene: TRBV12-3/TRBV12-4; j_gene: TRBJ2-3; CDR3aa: ASSFRDYTDTQY
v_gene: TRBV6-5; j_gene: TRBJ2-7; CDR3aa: ASSYLSGTSDPWVSYEQY
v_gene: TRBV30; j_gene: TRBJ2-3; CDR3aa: AFEAGVTDTQY
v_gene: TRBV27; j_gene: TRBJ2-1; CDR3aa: ASSAGTVQF
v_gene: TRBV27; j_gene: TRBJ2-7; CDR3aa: ASSLLGDRAYEQY
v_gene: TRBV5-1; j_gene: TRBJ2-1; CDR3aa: ASSLALSEQF
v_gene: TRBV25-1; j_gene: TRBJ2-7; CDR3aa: ANSKVKGRYEQY
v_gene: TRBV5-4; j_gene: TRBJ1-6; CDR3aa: ASSLDFGQGHSPLH
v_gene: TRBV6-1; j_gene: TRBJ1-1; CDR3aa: ASQKPGQNTEAF
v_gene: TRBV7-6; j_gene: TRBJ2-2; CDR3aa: ASSLTTLRTGELF
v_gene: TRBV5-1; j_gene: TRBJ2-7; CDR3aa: ASSKDNPSYEQY
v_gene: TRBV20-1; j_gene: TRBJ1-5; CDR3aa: SARGVGGSNQPQH
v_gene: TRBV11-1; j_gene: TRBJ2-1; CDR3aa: ASRSRTSGINNEQF
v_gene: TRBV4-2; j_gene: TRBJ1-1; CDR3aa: ASSQVLTTEAF